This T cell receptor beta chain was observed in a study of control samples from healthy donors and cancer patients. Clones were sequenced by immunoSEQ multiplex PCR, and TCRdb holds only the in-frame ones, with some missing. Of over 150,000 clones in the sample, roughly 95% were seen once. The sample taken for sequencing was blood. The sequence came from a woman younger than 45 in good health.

CDR3: CASSQDWAGSYEQYF. The DNA for the CDR3 is TGTGCCAGCAGCCAAGATTGGGCAGGCTCCTACGAGCAGTACTTC. The chain uses TRBV3-1 (or the pseudogene TRBV3-2) and TRBJ2-7; D call uncertain. CDR1 is LGHDT and CDR2 is YNNKEL in the germline V gene (reference sequence). Trimming stripped 0 bases from V and 0 bases from J, with 9 bases between. There are 15 residues in the CDR3.